Below, 9 T cell receptor beta chains from the same sample are listed, as sequenced in a study of early T cells in non-severe SARS-CoV-2 infection. Using its own MiXCR run on the 5' RACE reads, TCRdb lists one record per CDR3 protein. The sample has around 40,000 distinct CDR3 sequences; roughly 12% are singletons. The sample was whole blood. These receptors were obtained from an adult who was a healthcare worker with PCR-confirmed SARS-CoV-2 infection or an uninfected control (not recorded which).

In this sample, this clonotype turned up many times. The CDR3 sequence is CASGPPKGVPEAFF. The CDR3 coding sequence is TGTGCTAGTGGTCCCCCCAAGGGGGTCCCTGAAGCTTTCTTT. V gene TRBV12-5 combines with J gene TRBJ1-1; D might be TRBD1 (6 bases). CDR3 size: 14 residues. Trimming cost V 5 bases and J 6 bases, with 16 bases left between them. Germline V gene data show CDR1 as LGHNT and CDR2 as FRNRAP. The full variable domain, rest sourced from reference TRBV12-5 and TRBJ1-1, is DARVTQTPRHKVTEMGQEVTMRCQPILGHNTVFWYRQTMMQGLELLAYFRNRAPLDDSGMPKDRFSAEMPDATLATLKIQPSEPRDSAVYFCASGPPKGVPEAFFGQGTRLTVV.

This clonotype was observed a handful of times. The chain links TRBV6-2 or TRBV6-3 to TRBJ2-2; 10 bases are shared with TRBD1. V dropped 6 bases and J dropped 5; count of bases not matched to a gene: 6. Per germline, CDR1 MNHEY and CDR2 SVGEGT. This CDR3 region has 15 residues. The CDR3 region has the DNA TGTGCCAGCAGAGCCGGGACAGGGGTTACCGGGGAGCTGTTTTTT. Translated: CASRAGTGVTGELFF.

This clonotype was seen at least ten times. The rearrangement uses TRBV20-1 and TRBJ1-2, with D uncertain. Germline CDR1 DFQATT, CDR2 SNEGSKA (reference sequence). This CDR3 has 13 residues. Trimming stripped 0 bases from V and 4 bases from J, with 9 bases between. The CDR3 here is CSARDTQAYGYTF. CDR3 nucleotide sequence: TGCAGTGCTAGAGACACGCAGGCCTATGGCTACACCTTC.

The chain links TRBV24-1 to TRBJ2-2; D is uncertain. CDR3 size: 14 residues. Between the trimmed V and J ends, which lost 6 bases and 0 bases, there was a span of 7 bases. Germline CDR1 and CDR2: KGHDR and SFDVKD. DNA for the CDR3: TGTGCCACCAGTCACACGGCGAACACCGGGGAGCTGTTTTTT. Its protein product is CATSHTANTGELFF.

The chain joins TRBV15 to TRBJ2-5, with 15 bases that match TRBD2. The CDR3 length is 18 residues. Germline CDR1 and CDR2: LNHNV and YYDKDF (reference sequence). V shed 3 bases, J shed 5 bases, and the junction held 10 bases outside the gene matches. CDR3 sequence reads: CATSSDGLAGGLLETQYF. The CDR3 DNA sequence: TGTGCCACCAGCAGTGACGGACTAGCGGGAGGGCTTTTGGAGACCCAGTACTTC.

This clonotype appeared many times. This chain joins TRBV29-1 and TRBJ1-1; D remains unclear. The V gene's germline CDR1 is SQVTM and CDR2 ANQGSEA. The CDR3 consists of 9 residues. The CDR3 is CTVNTEAFF. In DNA form, the CDR3 reads TGCACCGTAAACACTGAAGCTTTCTTT.

This clonotype was seen repeatedly, ten times or more. V usage is TRBV4-3 and J usage is TRBJ2-7, with D maybe TRBD1 (5 bases). The germline V gene has CDR1 LGHNA and CDR2 YSLEER. The CDR3 length is 16 residues. V was shortened by 0 bases and J by 3 bases, with 15 bases between the two germline ends. The CDR3 coding sequence is TGCGCCAGCAGCCAAGATCCGGGCTCAGGGTTCTACGAGCAGTACTTC. It specifies CASSQDPGSGFYEQYF.

The V and J genes are TRBV6-2 or TRBV6-3 and TRBJ1-1; unclear D gene. The ends were cut back, 11 bases at V and 1 base at J, with 8 bases in the middle. From germline, CDR1 is MNHEY and CDR2 SVGEGT. This CDR3 is built from 11 residues. The DNA of the CDR3 is TGTGCCGTACGGTGGAACACTGAAGCTTTCTTT. Amino acids: CAVRWNTEAFF.

This clonotype was seen repeatedly, ten times or more. The CDR3 reads CSAKWRTRNEQFF. In nucleotides, the CDR3 is TGCAGTGCTAAGTGGCGAACTAGGAATGAGCAGTTCTTC. The chain joins TRBV20-1 to TRBJ2-1, with D possibly TRBD2 on 5 matching bases. The germline CDR1 and CDR2 sequences are DFQATT and SNEGSKA (reference sequence). The CDR3 is 13 amino acids. The V gene lost 4 bases and the J gene lost 7 bases, with 14 bases spanning the gap.